This TCR beta chain came from a study of T cells after yellow fever vaccination (dated by TCRdb to about 2019). Study-wide context: The SMART-Seq v4 Ultra Low Input RNA kit was used to prepare libraries from fractions with low cell numbers. Bulk TCR alpha and beta repertoires were sequenced longitudinally to track T-cell clones before and after primary and booster YFV17D yellow fever vaccination. Blood samples were taken at several timepoints before and after primary and secondary immunization, and bulk PBMC replicates and cell subsets were isolated. Two healthy male donors, one aged 18 to 29 and one aged 30 to 40 years, made up the cohort. What the authors observed across the whole study: Computational filtering was required because FACS-sorted repertoires could contain abundant contaminating clonotypes from the bulk population. Most clones expanded after primary vaccination were re-detected after the booster (almost 98% of CD4 and more than 70% of CD8), suggesting broad memory maintenance. Because only two donors were included in the study, the extent to which the findings can be generalized is limited. Compared with the primary T-cell response, the secondary T-cell response was faster but weaker, reaching its peak on day 5 rather than on day 15. A small fraction of clonotypes showed up in both the CD4 and CD8 compartments, probably as a result of convergent recombination.

Synthesis of TCR cDNA relied on 5'RACE template switching, a step that introduced a universal primer site along with unique molecular identifiers. Priming of cDNA synthesis was performed from both the TCR alpha and TCR beta constant segments. Libraries were amplified in two PCR steps, with sample barcodes and sequencing adapters added in the second step. Sequencing of the libraries was done on either Illumina HiSeq 2500 (2x100 bp) or NovaSeq (2x150 bp). In the paper's pipeline: Demultiplexing of reads and collapsing into UMI consensus sequences were performed with MIGEC, and V(D)J alignment was carried out with MiXCR. Clonotypes responding to the vaccine were identified with edgeR on replicate PBMC samples, with the criteria of FDR below 0.01 and a log2 fold change above 5 up to day 15. Each bulk clonotype received a CD4 or CD8 identity based on whether the sequenced CD4 or CD8 repertoire contained that clonotype at higher abundance. TCRdb cleaned the public reads at Q25 with fastp, built clones with MiXCR and kept in-frame beta chains. Each record represents a unique CDR3 protein, reported with the most common genes and DNA among its rows. The authors' filters were not applied to this entry. For this sample the table gives 600,000 to 750,000 distinct CDR3 sequences, of which around 12% were detected only once. Together, the top ten hold about 16% of the sample.

Comments on this clonotype: This clone's antigen is unknown. No base-level quality is on record; no much larger clone is a single base apart.

Reading the germline V gene gives CDR1 SGHRS and CDR2 YFSETQ. The CDR3 contains 15 residues, cysteine and phenylalanine counted. Solely the CDR3 DNA is kept, with 45 bases framed from the first base. A distance of 13 bases separates the germline ends of V and J, which lose 0 bases and 6 bases respectively. This specimen's treatment or condition label, per the study, means: live attenuated yellow fever vaccine strain. At each blood-draw timepoint, two biological replicates of bulk PBMCs were collected. A standard Ficoll-Paque protocol was used to isolate PBMCs from peripheral blood. RNA was extracted with TriZol from bulk PBMCs, CD4 and CD8 fractions, and dextramer-positive and dextramer-negative fractions.

The sample consisted of PBMCs, taken on the day of the yellow fever booster vaccination. The chain couples TRBV5-1 to TRBJ2-1; TRBD1 could be the D gene, as 5 bases match. The receptor was isolated from a man aged 25-45 years who received the YFV17D yellow fever vaccine. CDR3 protein: CASSLDQGTGNEQFF. Read as DNA, the sequence is TGCGCCAGCAGCTTGGATCAGGGAACGGGCAATGAGCAGTTCTTC.